This TCR beta chain derives from a study of tumor-infiltrating lymphocytes in primary liver carcinoma. Overall study results and limits: Blood trailed tumors significantly in top-250-clone fraction (p = 0.039).

Unsorted whole blood supplied the RNA, and germline DNA was extracted too. Germline lookup yields CDR1 MNHEY and CDR2 SVGEGT. Trimming took 6 bases from V and 3 from J; bases not matched to a gene: 5. This CDR3 contains 14 residues. Synthesis of TCR beta cDNA was carried out from approximately 0.55 ug total RNA with a constant-region primer. TCR beta libraries came from three nested multiplex PCR rounds using slightly modified ARM-PCR. Investigators reported that the first two PCR rounds, at 10 cycles each, used TRBV1-TRBV30 forward primers with a C-beta reverse primer. MiXCR, applied by TCRdb to the multiplex PCR reads, yields one record per CDR3 protein. The sample holds approximately 330,000 distinct CDR3 sequences, less than 65% seen once. Remarks on this clonotype: The antigen remains undetermined.

The rearrangement links TRBV6-2 or TRBV6-3 to TRBJ2-7, with TRBD2 matching 10 bases. Sequencing input: peripheral blood. The sequence was collected from a man aged 35 to 55 with primary liver carcinoma and hepatitis B virus infection. CDR3 sequence: CASRKLAGFYEQYF. DNA for the CDR3: TGTGCCAGCAGGAAACTAGCGGGGTTCTACGAGCAGTACTTC.